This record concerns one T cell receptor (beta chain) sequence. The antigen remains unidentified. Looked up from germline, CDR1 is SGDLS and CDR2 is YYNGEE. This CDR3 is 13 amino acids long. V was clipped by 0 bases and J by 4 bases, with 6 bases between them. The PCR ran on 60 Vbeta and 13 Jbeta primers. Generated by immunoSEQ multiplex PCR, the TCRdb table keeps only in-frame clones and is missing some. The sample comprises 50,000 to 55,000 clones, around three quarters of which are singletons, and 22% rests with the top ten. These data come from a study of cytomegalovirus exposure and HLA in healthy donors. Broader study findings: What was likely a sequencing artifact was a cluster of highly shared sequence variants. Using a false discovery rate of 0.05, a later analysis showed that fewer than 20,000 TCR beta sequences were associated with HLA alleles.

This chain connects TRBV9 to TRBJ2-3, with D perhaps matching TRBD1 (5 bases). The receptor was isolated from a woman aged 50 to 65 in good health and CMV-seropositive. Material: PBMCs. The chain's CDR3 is CASSVAQADTQYF. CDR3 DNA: TGTGCCAGCAGCGTAGCACAGGCAGATACGCAGTATTTT. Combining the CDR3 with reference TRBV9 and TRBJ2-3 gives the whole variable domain DSGVTQTPKHLITATGQRVTLRCSPRSGDLSVYWYQQSLDQGLQFLIQYYNGEERAKGNILERFSAQQFPDLHSELNLSSLELGDSALYFCASSVAQADTQYFGPGTRLTVL.